A selection of T cell receptor beta chains follows, all from one sample in a study of neoadjuvant anti-PD-1 for oral cavity cancer. The repertoire was sequenced with immunoSEQ multiplex PCR; TCRdb's copy has only in-frame clones and lacks some. Of 75,000 to 100,000 clones listed, under 85% are singletons. Sample: PBMCs, taken before nivolumab (anti-PD-1) treatment. These receptors all come from a person aged 35 to 85 with oral cavity squamous cell carcinoma. The CDR3 runs from the conserved cysteine through the conserved F or W. A D gene is named only where the DNA matches it firmly. Only part of the rows carry a size: once, few, many, or a class if the clone is expanded.

j_call	d_call	clone_size	v_call	cdr3_aa	cdr3_nt
TRBJ1-4	-	-	TRBV2	CASSEYFFGRGGGEKLFF	TGTGCCAGCAGTGAATATTTCTTCGGCAGGGGTGGAGGCGAAAAACTGTTTTTT
TRBJ1-2	-	-	TRBV5-1	CASSPPSQVYGYTF	TGCGCCAGCAGCCCCCCGTCACAGGTCTATGGCTACACCTTC
TRBJ2-7	-	few	TRBV6-5	CASSQAAGSSYEQYF	TGTGCCAGCAGCCAAGCGGCAGGTAGCTCCTACGAGCAGTACTTC
TRBJ1-1	-	-	TRBV2	CAGHSQWNTEAFF	TGTGCCGGTCATTCCCAGTGGAACACTGAAGCTTTCTTT
TRBJ1-5	TRBD1	-	TRBV6-1	CASRGTASSNQPQHF	TGTGCCAGCAGAGGGACAGCCAGTAGCAATCAGCCCCAGCATTTT
TRBJ2-1	-	-	TRBV7-8	CASSLADSPYYNEQFF	TGTGCCAGCAGCTTAGCGGACTCGCCCTACTACAATGAGCAGTTCTTC
TRBJ1-2	TRBD1	-	TRBV7-9	CASSSDGTGGIVGGYTF	TGTGCCAGCAGCTCTGACGGGACAGGGGGAATTGTAGGAGGCTACACCTTC
TRBJ2-2	-	-	TRBV29-1	CSVEPGSNTGELFF	TGCAGCGTTGAGCCGGGGTCGAACACCGGGGAGCTGTTTTTT
TRBJ2-1	-	-	TRBV25-1	CASSDGGELSYNEQFF	TGTGCCAGCAGTGATGGGGGAGAGCTCTCCTACAATGAGCAGTTCTTC
TRBJ1-4	-	-	TRBV2	CASSGAPGAGEKLFF	TGTGCCAGCAGTGGGGCGCCGGGGGCGGGGGAAAAACTGTTTTTT
TRBJ2-5	-	-	TRBV11-1	CASSPDSAQETQYF	TGTGCCAGCAGCCCGGACAGCGCTCAAGAGACCCAGTACTTC
TRBJ1-1	-	once	TRBV11-2	CASSISNTEAFF	TGTGCCAGCAGCATTAGCAACACTGAAGCTTTCTTT
TRBJ1-1	-	-	TRBV7-9	CASSLDGGNTEAFF	TGTGCCAGCAGCTTAGATGGTGGGAACACTGAAGCTTTCTTT
TRBJ2-1	TRBD2	-	TRBV10-3	CAISGSAGGLDNEQFF	TGTGCCATCAGTGGCTCTGCGGGAGGATTGGACAATGAGCAGTTCTTC
TRBJ2-1	TRBD2	-	TRBV11-2	CASSLDRLAGFNEQFF	TGTGCCAGCAGCTTAGATCGTCTAGCGGGTTTCAATGAGCAGTTCTTC
TRBJ1-1	-	-	TRBV6-5	CASSYKQLNTEAFF	TGTGCCAGCAGTTACAAACAGCTGAACACTGAAGCTTTCTTT
TRBJ2-3	TRBD1	once	TRBV5-1	CASSIPQGAADTQYF	TGCGCCAGCAGCATACCGCAGGGGGCCGCAGATACGCAGTATTTT
TRBJ2-7	-	-	TRBV5-5	CASSFMDYEQYF	TGTGCCAGCAGCTTCATGGACTACGAGCAGTACTTC